This TCR beta chain was obtained from a study of blood T cell repertoires in COVID-19. Across the whole study: PBMCs, B-cell-depleted T cells, or T cells provided the cDNA or gDNA that made up the material.

Per the original data handling: Reference gene primers were amplified, and this amplification served to estimate nucleated cell counts. Measured with immunoSEQ multiplex PCR; TCRdb has only the in-frame clones, and not every one. The V and J calls and clone size were taken over from that table, and D and trimming were inferred from the DNA. The table lists roughly 300,000 clones, approximately 89% of them singletons. The CDR3 totals 15 residues. Germline assignment: CDR1 SGHRS and CDR2 YFSETQ. Germline trimming cut 2 bases from V and 5 bases from J; bases unmatched to any gene: 6. Sample: PBMCs or T cells enriched from blood (not recorded which). The sequence derives from a woman between 25 and 40 years old who had recovered from COVID-19. The rearrangement uses TRBV5-1 and TRBJ1-4, with TRBD1 matching over 7 bases. The CDR3 reads CASSLRTGENEKLFF. CDR3 DNA: TGCGCCAGCAGCTTACGGACAGGCGAAAATGAAAAACTGTTTTTT. Variable domain in full (rest from reference TRBV5-1 and TRBJ1-4): KAGVTQTPRYLIKTRGQQVTLSCSPISGHRSVSWYQQTPGQGLQFLFEYFSETQRNKGNFPGRFSGRQFSNSRSEMNVSTLELGDSALYLCASSLRTGENEKLFFGSGTQLSVL.